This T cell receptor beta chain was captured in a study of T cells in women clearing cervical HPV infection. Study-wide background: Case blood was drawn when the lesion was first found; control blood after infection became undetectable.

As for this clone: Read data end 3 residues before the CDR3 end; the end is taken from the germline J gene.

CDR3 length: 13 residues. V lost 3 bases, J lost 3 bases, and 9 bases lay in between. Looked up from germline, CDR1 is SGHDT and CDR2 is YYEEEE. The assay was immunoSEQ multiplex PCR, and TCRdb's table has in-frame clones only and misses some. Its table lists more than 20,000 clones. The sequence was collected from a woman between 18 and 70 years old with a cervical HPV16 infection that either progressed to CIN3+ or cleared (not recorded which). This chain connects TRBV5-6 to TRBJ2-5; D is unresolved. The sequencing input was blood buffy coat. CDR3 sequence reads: CASSSTIKETQYF. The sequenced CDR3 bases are TGTGCCAGCAGCTCCACTATAAAAGAGACC.